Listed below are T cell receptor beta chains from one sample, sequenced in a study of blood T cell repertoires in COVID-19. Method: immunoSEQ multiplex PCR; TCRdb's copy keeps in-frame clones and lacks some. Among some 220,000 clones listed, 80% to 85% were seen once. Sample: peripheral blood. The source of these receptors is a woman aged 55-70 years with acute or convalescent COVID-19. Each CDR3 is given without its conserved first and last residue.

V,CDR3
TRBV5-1,ASSLGPTGEDTQY
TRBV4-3,ASSQDHSNQPQH
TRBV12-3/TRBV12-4,ASRDSPYGYT
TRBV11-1,ASSLAGSVTYEQY
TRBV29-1,SVEDSGDGSTIANYGYT
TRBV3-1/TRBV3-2,ASSQDGVGYT
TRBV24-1,ATSDGYRGDAF
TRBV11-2,ASSRPWGGGPTDTQY
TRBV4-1,ASSQDLRTGVNQPQH
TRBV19,ASTRGDGSTEAF
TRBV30,AWGFFRGYT
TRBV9,ASSVGPSGENEQY
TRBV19,ASSIKHSSTEAF
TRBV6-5,ASTLSTGNGYT
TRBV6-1,ASSEWAVNEKLF
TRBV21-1,ASLPRGLRGGTDTQY
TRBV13,ASSLSRSYEQY
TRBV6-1,ASSESPGYNQPQH
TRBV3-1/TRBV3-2,ASSQDTRRTDTQY
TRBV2,ASSEHTNYGYT
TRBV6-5,ASRGGLSYEQY
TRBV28,ASSLEGLSGNTIY
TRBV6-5,ASIRDSGITGELF
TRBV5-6,ASSLAVGALTGELF
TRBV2,ASSRRGIEQY
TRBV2,ASSDGPWASGGPSTDTQY
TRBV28,ASSPRGQYYGYT
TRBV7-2,ASSLVGAGPSTDTQY
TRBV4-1,ASSQRTSGGTDTQY
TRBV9,ASSPNRGSGNTIY
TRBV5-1,ASSLDRINNSPLH
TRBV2,ASSAIGGQGTGELF
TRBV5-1,ASSLEPTGGDDTGELF
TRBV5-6,ASIGQGRYEQY
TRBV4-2,ASSPSSDGYGYT
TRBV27,ASSLEGFRGYT
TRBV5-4,ASSLEVGADTEAF
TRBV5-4,ASSLPNTGSETGELF
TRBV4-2,ASSQERQGYDYT
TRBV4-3,ASSQDWGAEAF
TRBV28,ASSLARTTGVAF
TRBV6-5,ASSYSTGEKLF
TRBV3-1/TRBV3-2,ASSQDLGTQY
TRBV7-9,ASSPTGALYGYT
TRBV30,AWSAGTGDGYT
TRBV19,ATSGQGGEQF
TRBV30,AWSVSGQGARQPQH
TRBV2,ASSQQGGNQPQH
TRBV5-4,ASSLTGMNTEAF
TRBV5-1,ASSGGAGEQY
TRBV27,ASSSAGSYEQY
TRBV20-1,SATYGAAQY
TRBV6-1,ASGRDRGQPQH